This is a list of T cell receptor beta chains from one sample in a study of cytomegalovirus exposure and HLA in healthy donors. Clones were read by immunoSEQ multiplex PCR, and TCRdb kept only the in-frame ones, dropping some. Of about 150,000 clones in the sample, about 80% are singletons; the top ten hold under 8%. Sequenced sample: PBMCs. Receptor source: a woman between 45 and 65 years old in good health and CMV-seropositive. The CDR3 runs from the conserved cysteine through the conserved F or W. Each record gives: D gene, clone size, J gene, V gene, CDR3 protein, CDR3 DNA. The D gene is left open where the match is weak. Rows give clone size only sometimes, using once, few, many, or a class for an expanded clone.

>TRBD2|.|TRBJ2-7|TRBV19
CASSTVRGDYEQYF
TGTGCCAGTAGCACCGTCCGGGGGGATTACGAGCAGTACTTC
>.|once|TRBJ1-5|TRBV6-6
CASRPRTVYSNQPQHF
TGTGCCAGCAGGCCCCGGACAGTTTATAGCAATCAGCCCCAGCATTTT
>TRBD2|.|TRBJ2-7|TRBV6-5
CASSRLAGGFYEQYF
TGTGCCAGCAGCCGACTAGCGGGCGGATTCTACGAGCAGTACTTC
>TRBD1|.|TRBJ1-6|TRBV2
CASSYRTGSDSPLHF
TGTGCCAGCAGTTACCGGACAGGGAGCGATTCACCCCTCCACTTT
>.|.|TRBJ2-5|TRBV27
CASSLAGWETQYF
TGTGCCAGCAGTTTAGCAGGGTGGGAGACCCAGTACTTC
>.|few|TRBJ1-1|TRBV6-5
CASRHRERNTEAFF
TGTGCCAGCAGGCACCGGGAACGCAACACTGAAGCTTTCTTT
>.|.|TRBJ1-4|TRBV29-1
CSVEEREKLFF
TGCAGCGTTGAAGAGCGGGAAAAACTGTTTTTT
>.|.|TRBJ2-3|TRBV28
CASASDTQYF
TGTGCCAGCGCGTCAGATACGCAGTATTTT
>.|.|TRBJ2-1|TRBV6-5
CASNRVWDNEQFF
TGTGCCAGCAATCGGGTTTGGGACAATGAGCAGTTCTTC
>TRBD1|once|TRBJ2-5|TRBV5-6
CASSSSTGGQETQYF
TGTGCCAGCAGCTCGTCGACAGGGGGGCAAGAGACCCAGTACTTC